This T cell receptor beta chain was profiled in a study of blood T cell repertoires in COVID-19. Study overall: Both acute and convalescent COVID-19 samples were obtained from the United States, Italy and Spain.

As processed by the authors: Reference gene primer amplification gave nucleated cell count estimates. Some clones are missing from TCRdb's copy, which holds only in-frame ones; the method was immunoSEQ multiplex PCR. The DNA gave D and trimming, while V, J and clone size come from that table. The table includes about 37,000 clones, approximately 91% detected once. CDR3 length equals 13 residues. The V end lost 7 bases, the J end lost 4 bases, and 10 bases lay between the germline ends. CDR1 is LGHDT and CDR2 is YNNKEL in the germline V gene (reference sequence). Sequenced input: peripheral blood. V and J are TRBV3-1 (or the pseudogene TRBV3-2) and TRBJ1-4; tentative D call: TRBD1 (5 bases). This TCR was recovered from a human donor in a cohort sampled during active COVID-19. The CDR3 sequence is CASTGTGNEKLFF. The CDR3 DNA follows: TGTGCCAGCACCGGGACTGGTAATGAAAAACTGTTTTTT.